The 10 T cell receptor beta chains below come from one sample, sequenced in a study of T cells in Graves' hyperthyroidism and ophthalmopathy. Amplified TCR beta CDR3 regions came from RNA transcripts. The TCR CDR3 first-round RT-PCR relied on the HTBI primer set. MiXCR was run by TCRdb on the multiplex PCR reads, yielding one entry per CDR3 protein. The data hold hundreds of thousands of distinct CDR3 sequences, with 24% observed a single time. The material sequenced was blood. These TCRs come from a woman aged 30 to 39 with Graves' ophthalmopathy.

Ten or more counts support this clonotype. The chain has TRBV28 and TRBJ1-2; TRBD1 matches at 8 bases. V dropped 4 bases and J dropped 6; count of bases not matched to a gene: 7. The germline CDR1 and CDR2 sequences are MDHEN and SYDVKM. The CDR3 contains 14 residues. CDR3 bases: TGTGCCAGCAGTTCCGCCGACAGGGGCGATGGCTACACCTTC. Translation: CASSSADRGDGYTF.

This chain uses TRBV6-1 with TRBJ1-1; no definite D call. CDR3 length equals 16 residues. Between the trimmed V and J ends, which lost 7 bases and 3 bases, there was a span of 21 bases. Germline lookup yields CDR1 MNHNS and CDR2 SASEGT. The CDR3 coding sequence is TGTGCCAGCAACCAGAGGGCTCTCATCCTGGACACTGAAGCTTTCTTT. Translation: CASNQRALILDTEAFF.

The J gene is TRBJ2-6, the V gene TRBV30; the match to TRBD1 covers 8 bases. This CDR3 contains 14 residues. Germline CDR1 GTSNPN, CDR2 SVGIG (reference sequence). The CDR3 reads CALQGASGANVLTF. The CDR3 bases are TGTGCTTTGCAGGGGGCCTCTGGGGCCAACGTCCTGACTTTC.

The sample holds many counts of this clonotype. The rearrangement joins TRBV6-2 or TRBV6-3 to TRBJ2-3; 12 bases map to TRBD2. Germline CDR1 MNHEY, CDR2 SVGEGT. This CDR3 has 16 residues. V shed 4 bases and J 0 bases; nucleotides not matched to a gene: 2. The CDR3 reads CASSFGLAGSTDTQYF. The CDR3, as DNA: TGTGCCAGCAGTTTTGGACTAGCGGGGAGCACAGATACGCAGTATTTT.

The chain employs TRBV20-1 and TRBJ1-5; D might be TRBD1 (5 bases). CDR3 length: 14 residues. Trimming left V 4 bases short and J 4 bases short, with 14 bases between. CDR1 and CDR2 from the germline V gene are DFQATT and SNEGSKA (reference sequence). The chain's CDR3 is CSATTGHPNQPQHF. CDR3 coding DNA: TGCAGTGCTACTACCGGACACCCAAATCAGCCCCAGCATTTT.

Many counts were recorded for this clonotype. The rearrangement links TRBV6-2 or TRBV6-3 to TRBJ2-5; perhaps TRBD2 as D (7 bases). Germline lookup yields CDR1 MNHEY and CDR2 SVGEGT. CDR3 size: 16 residues. V was clipped by 2 bases and J by 5 bases, with 18 bases between them. The CDR3 DNA reads as TGTGCCAGCAGTTACAAAAGTACGGAGGGGGGGGAGACCCAGTACTTC. It encodes CASSYKSTEGGETQYF.

The gene calls are TRBV6-1 and TRBJ2-5, with 8 bases that match TRBD2. V lost 4 bases, J lost 1 base, and 5 bases stayed unmatched. This CDR3 contains 15 residues. CDR1 and CDR2 (germline): MNHNS, SASEGT. In nucleotides, the CDR3 is TGTGCCAGCAGTGGGAGACTAGCGCCCCAAGAGACCCAGTACTTC. Encoded protein: CASSGRLAPQETQYF.

This clonotype was detected ten times or more. The chain combines TRBV29-1 with TRBJ1-1; D gene uncertain. Germline V CDR1 and CDR2: SQVTM, ANQGSEA. This CDR3 is built from 13 residues. The germline V and J ends were trimmed by 5 bases and 1 base, with 11 bases remaining between them. CDR3 coding DNA: TGCAGCGTTTTTTCGTGGGAGAACACTGAAGCTTTCTTT. This sequence encodes CSVFSWENTEAFF.

This clonotype was seen ten or more times. The chain links TRBV24-1 to TRBJ2-5, with D hard to call. V lost 1 base, J lost 1 base, and 6 bases lay in between. Germline V lookup: CDR1 KGHDR, CDR2 SFDVKD. CDR3 length: 14 amino acids. The CDR3 coding sequence is TGTGCCACCAGTGATTTAGGCAGCCAAGAGACCCAGTACTTC. It translates to CATSDLGSQETQYF.

This clonotype has a count of ten or more. The chain has TRBV5-8 and TRBJ2-5; D is ambiguous. The length of the CDR3 is 13 residues. In germline, CDR1 is SGHTS, CDR2 YDEGEE. V shed 1 base and J shed 7 bases, with 11 bases lying between them. CDR3 in DNA: TGTGCCAGCAGCTTGAACTTCCTAGGGACCCAGTACTTC. Translating gives CASSLNFLGTQYF.